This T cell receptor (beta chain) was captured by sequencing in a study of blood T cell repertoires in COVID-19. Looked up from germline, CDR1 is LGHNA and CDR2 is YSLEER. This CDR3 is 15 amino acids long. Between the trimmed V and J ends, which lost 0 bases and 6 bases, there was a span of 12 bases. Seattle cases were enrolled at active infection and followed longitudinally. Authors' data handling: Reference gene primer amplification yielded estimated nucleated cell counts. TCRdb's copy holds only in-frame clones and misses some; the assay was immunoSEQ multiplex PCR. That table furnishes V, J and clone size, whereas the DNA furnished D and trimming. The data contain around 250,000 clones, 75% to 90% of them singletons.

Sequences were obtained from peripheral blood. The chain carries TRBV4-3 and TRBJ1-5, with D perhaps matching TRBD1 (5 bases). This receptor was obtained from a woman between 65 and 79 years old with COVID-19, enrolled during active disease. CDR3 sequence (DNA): TGCGCCAGCAGCCAAGATCCCAGGGCGATTCAGCCCCAGCATTTT. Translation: CASSQDPRAIQPQHF.